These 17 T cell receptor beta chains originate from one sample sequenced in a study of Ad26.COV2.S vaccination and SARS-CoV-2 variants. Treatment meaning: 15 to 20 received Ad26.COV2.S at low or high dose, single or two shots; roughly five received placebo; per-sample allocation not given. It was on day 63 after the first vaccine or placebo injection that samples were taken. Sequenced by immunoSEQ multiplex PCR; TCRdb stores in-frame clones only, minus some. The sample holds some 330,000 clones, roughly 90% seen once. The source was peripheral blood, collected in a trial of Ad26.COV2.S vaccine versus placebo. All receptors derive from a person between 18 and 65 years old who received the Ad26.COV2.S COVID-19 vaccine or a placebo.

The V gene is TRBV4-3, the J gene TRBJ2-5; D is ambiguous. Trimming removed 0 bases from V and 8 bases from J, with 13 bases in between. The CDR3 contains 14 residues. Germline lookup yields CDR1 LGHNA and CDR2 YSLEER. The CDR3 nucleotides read TGCGCCAGCAGCCAAGATAGGATGGCACCAACCCAGTACTTC. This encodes CASSQDRMAPTQYF.

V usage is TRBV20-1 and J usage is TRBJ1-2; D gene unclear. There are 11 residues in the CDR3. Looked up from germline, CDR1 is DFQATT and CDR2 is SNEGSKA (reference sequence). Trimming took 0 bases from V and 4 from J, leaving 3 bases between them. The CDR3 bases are TGCAGTGCTAGAGAGTCCTATGGCTACACCTTC. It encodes CSARESYGYTF.

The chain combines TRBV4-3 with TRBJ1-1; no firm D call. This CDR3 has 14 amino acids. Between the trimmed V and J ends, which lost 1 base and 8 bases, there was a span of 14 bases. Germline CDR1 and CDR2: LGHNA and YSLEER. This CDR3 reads CASSQGYTDLEAFF. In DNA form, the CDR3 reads TGCGCCAGCAGCCAAGGGTACACGGACCTAGAAGCTTTCTTT.

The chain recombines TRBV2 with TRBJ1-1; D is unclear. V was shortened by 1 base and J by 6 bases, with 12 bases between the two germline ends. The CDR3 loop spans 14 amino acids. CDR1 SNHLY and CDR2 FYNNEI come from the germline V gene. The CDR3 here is CASSEVRESAEAFF. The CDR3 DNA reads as TGTGCCAGCAGTGAAGTAAGGGAATCGGCTGAAGCTTTCTTT.

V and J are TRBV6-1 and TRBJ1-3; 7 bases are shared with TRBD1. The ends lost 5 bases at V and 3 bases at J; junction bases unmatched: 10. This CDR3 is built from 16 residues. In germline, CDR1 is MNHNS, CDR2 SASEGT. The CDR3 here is CASSQGTVDLGNTIYF. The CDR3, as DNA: TGTGCCAGCAGTCAAGGGACAGTCGACCTTGGAAACACCATATATTTT.

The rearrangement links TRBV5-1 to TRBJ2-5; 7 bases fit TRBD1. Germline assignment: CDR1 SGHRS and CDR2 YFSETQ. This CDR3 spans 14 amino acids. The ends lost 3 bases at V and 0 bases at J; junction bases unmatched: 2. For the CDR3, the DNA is TGCGCCAGCAGCTCCAGGGGGTACCAAGAGACCCAGTACTTC. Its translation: CASSSRGYQETQYF.

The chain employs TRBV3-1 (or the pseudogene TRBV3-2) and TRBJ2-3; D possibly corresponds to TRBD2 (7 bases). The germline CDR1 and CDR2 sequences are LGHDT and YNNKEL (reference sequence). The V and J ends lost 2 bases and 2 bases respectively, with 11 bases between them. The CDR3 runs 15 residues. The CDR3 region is CASSQPGGLTDTQYF. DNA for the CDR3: TGTGCCAGCAGCCAACCGGGGGGCCTCACAGATACGCAGTATTTT.

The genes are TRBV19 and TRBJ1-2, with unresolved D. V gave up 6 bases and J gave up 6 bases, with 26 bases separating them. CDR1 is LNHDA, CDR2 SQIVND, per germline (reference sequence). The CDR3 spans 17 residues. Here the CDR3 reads CASRYWDVVSERNGYTF. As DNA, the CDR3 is TGTGCCAGTAGGTATTGGGATGTCGTTAGCGAACGCAATGGCTACACCTTC.

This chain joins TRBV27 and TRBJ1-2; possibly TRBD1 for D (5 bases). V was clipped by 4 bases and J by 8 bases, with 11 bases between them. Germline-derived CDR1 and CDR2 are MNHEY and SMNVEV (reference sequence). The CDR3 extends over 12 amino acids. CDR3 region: CASSSGGSGYTF. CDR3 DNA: TGTGCCAGCAGTTCCGGGGGAAGCGGCTACACCTTC.

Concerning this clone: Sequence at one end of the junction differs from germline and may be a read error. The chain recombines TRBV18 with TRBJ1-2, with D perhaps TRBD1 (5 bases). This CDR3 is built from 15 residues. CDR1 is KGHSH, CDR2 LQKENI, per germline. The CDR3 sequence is CASSPPQGLNYGYTF. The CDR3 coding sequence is TGTGCCAGCTCGCCACCCCAGGGATTGAACTATGGCTACACCTTC. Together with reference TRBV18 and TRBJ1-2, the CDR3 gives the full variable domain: NAGVMQNPRHLVRRRGQEARLRCSPMKGHSHVYWYRQLPEEGLKFMVYLQKENIIDESGMPKERFSAEFPKEGPSILRIQQVVRGDSAAYFCASSPPQGLNYGYTFGSGTRLTVV.

The CDR3 nucleotides read TGTGCCAGCAGCCAATCGACTAGCGGGGGATCTGGGACCCAGTACTTC. Translating it yields CASSQSTSGGSGTQYF. The chain links TRBV3-1 (or the pseudogene TRBV3-2) to TRBJ2-5, with 12 nucleotides matching TRBD2. CDR1 is LGHDT and CDR2 is YNNKEL in the germline V gene (reference sequence). With 2 bases clipped from V and 7 bases from J, the junction kept 8 bases outside the gene matches. The CDR3 is 16 amino acids.

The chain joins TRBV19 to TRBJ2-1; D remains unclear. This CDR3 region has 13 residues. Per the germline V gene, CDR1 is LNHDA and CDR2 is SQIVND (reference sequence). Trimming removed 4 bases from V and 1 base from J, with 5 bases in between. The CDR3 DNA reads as TGTGCCAGTAGTAGTGGGTCCTACAATGAGCAGTTCTTC. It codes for CASSSGSYNEQFF.

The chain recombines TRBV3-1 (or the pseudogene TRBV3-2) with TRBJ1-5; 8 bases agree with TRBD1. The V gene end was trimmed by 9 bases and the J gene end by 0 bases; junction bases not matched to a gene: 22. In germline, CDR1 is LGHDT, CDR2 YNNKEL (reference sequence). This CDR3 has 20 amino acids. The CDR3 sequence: CAREPTSRGRRSSSNQPQHF. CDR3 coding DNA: TGTGCCAGAGAGCCGACATCCAGGGGGCGACGGTCATCTAGCAATCAGCCCCAGCATTTT.

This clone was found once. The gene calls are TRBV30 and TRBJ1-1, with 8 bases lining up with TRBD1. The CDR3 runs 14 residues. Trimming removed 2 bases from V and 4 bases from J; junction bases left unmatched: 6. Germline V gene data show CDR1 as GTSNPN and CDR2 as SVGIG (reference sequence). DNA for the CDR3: TGTGCCTGGAGTCGGACAGGGCAATTCACTGAAGCTTTCTTT. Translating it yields CAWSRTGQFTEAFF.

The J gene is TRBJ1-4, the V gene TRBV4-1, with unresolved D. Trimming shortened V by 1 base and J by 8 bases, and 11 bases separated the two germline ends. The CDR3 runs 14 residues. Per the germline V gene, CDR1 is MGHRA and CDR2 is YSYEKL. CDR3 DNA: TGCGCCAGCAGCCAAGGGTCCTTGGGCGAAAAACTGTTTTTT. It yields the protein CASSQGSLGEKLFF.

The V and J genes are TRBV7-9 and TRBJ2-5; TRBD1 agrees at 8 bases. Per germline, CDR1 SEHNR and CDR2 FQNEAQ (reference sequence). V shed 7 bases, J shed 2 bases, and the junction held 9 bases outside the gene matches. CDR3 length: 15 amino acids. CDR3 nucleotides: TGTGCCAGCAACTCGGGGACAGGAGTTCAAGAGACCCAGTACTTC. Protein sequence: CASNSGTGVQETQYF. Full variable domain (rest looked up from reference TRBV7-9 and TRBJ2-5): DTGVSQNPRHKITKRGQNVTFRCDPISEHNRLYWYRQTLGQGPEFLTYFQNEAQLEKSRLLSDRFSAERPKGSFSTLEIQRTEQGDSAMYLCASNSGTGVQETQYFGPGTRLLVL.

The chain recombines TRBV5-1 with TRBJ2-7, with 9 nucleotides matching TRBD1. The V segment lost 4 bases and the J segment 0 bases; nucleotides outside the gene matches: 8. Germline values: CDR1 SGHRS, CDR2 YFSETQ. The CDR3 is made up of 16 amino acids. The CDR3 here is CASSTPTGGISYEQYF. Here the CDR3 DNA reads TGCGCCAGCAGCACCCCGACAGGGGGGATCTCCTACGAGCAGTACTTC.